This T cell receptor beta chain was retrieved from a study of T cells in Graves' hyperthyroidism and ophthalmopathy. Study observations and caveats: Most clonotypes expanded in the thyroid (above 0.001) were also present in blood.

This clonotype was found many times. The target antigen is unknown. The V gene's germline CDR1 is SGHDT and CDR2 YYEEEE. CDR3 length equals 20 residues. The V and J ends lost 4 bases and 1 base, in that order; junction bases with no gene match: 18. Patients were aged 18 to 65, had disease duration under 2 months, and had newly diagnosed hyperthyroidism. Lactation, pregnancy, other autoimmune disease or uncontrolled infection led to exclusion of patients. The authors obtained PBMCs from 10 ml of fresh peripheral blood. The source material, RNA transcripts, was used to amplify TCR beta CDR3 regions. During a first-round RT-PCR of the TCR CDR3, the HTBI primer set was used. TCRdb redid the calling of the multiplex PCR reads with MiXCR, one entry per CDR3 protein. Of over 150,000 distinct CDR3 sequences in the sample, approximately 16% were seen once.

The TCR originated in a woman aged 45-65 years with Graves' hyperthyroidism. The sequenced sample was blood. This chain joins TRBV5-6 and TRBJ2-5, with 11 bases identical to TRBD2. The CDR3 loop is CASSAGLAAISSGPQETQYF. DNA for the CDR3: TGTGCCAGCAGCGCGGGACTAGCGGCGATCTCGTCGGGGCCCCAAGAGACCCAGTACTTC. Filled out from reference TRBV5-6 and TRBJ2-5, the complete variable domain reads DAGVTQSPTHLIKTRGQQVTLRCSPKSGHDTVSWYQQALGQGPQFIFQYYEEEERQRGNFPDRFSGHQFPNYSSELNVNALLLGDSALYLCASSAGLAAISSGPQETQYFGPGTRLLVL.